One and the same sample provided the 10 T cell receptor beta chains below, sequenced in a study of cytomegalovirus exposure and HLA in healthy donors (dated by TCRdb to about 2017). Library construction relied on the immunoSEQ multiplex PCR assay. For the multiplex PCR, a mixture combining 60 forward primers for TCR Vbeta segments and 13 reverse primers for TCR Jbeta segments was used. In TCRdb, the immuneACCESS table is reduced to in-frame sequences with V and J assigned. These tables do not hold every clone; where another copy was compared, an unresolved V gene accounts for under half, and the others remain unexplained. Present in this sample are roughly 110,000 clones, over 60% of which were seen just once. About a tenth of the sample is taken by the ten largest. The sequenced sample consisted of PBMCs. These receptor sequences come from a man aged 40-49 years in good health and CMV-seropositive.

J is TRBJ2-1 and V is TRBV9, with TRBD1 matching over 10 bases. V was clipped by 0 bases and J by 11 bases; unmatched bases: 8. This CDR3 contains 15 residues. From germline, CDR1 is SGDLS and CDR2 YYNGEE. The CDR3 DNA is TGTGCCAGCAGCGTAGAGAGACAGGGGGCCCAGAAGCAGTTCTTC. It is translated as CASSVERQGAQKQFF.

CDR3 protein: CASSLAGRPDEQFF. The CDR3 DNA sequence: TGTGCCAGCAGCTTAGCGGGCAGACCGGATGAGCAGTTCTTC. This chain uses TRBV7-2 with TRBJ2-1; no reliable D call. The CDR3 has 14 residues. The germline V and J ends were trimmed by 0 bases and 8 bases, with 11 bases remaining between them. CDR1 and CDR2 from the germline V gene are SGHTA and FQGNSA.

The chain employs TRBV18 and TRBJ1-1; 7 bases are shared with TRBD1. J was trimmed by 1 base and V by 5 bases; bases with no gene match: 1. The CDR3 is 13 residues long. In germline, CDR1 is KGHSH, CDR2 LQKENI. The CDR3, as DNA: TGTGCCAGCTCAGGACAGGCGAACACTGAAGCTTTCTTT. It specifies CASSGQANTEAFF.

The gene calls are TRBV5-5 and TRBJ2-7; a possible D gene is TRBD1 (6 bases). V lost 1 base to trimming and J lost 4 bases, with 15 bases between them. The germline V gene has CDR1 SGHKS and CDR2 YYEKEE (reference sequence). This CDR3 region has 15 residues. In DNA form, the CDR3 reads TGTGCCAGCAGCTTGTTGTGGACAGAGATTTACGAGCAGTACTTC. Translated: CASSLLWTEIYEQYF. The entire variable domain, with the rest obtained from reference TRBV5-5 and TRBJ2-7, is as follows: DAGVTQSPTHLIKTRGQQVTLRCSPISGHKSVSWYQQVLGQGPQFIFQYYEKEERGRGNFPDRFSARQFPNYSSELNVNALLLGDSALYLCASSLLWTEIYEQYFGPGTRLTVT.

The rearrangement links TRBV18 to TRBJ2-3; 9 nucleotides line up with TRBD2. V dropped 5 bases and J dropped 4; count of bases not matched to a gene: 10. Looked up from germline, CDR1 is KGHSH and CDR2 is LQKENI. CDR3 size: 16 residues. The CDR3 DNA follows: TGTGCCAGCTCATCTACCGGGACTAGCACAGCAGATACGCAGTATTTT. Its protein is CASSSTGTSTADTQYF.

This rearrangement joins TRBV28 to TRBJ1-2; 10 nucleotides align to TRBD1. CDR1 MDHEN and CDR2 SYDVKM come from the germline V gene. V was pared by 5 bases and J by 5 bases, with 5 bases of the junction left unmatched. The CDR3 is 14 residues long. CDR3 bases: TGTGCCAGCAGTAGAGACAGGGGGCGGTATGGCTACACCTTC. Residues: CASSRDRGRYGYTF.

The CDR3 DNA is TGTGCCAGCAGTTACGACAGGAGGTACGAGCAGTACTTC. This translates into CASSYDRRYEQYF. This chain uses TRBV6-6 with TRBJ2-7, with D perhaps matching TRBD1 (6 bases). The germline CDR1 and CDR2 sequences are MNHNY and SVGAGI (reference sequence). CDR3 length equals 13 residues. V was pared by 2 bases and J by 4 bases, with 9 bases between.

This sequence joins TRBV5-1 and TRBJ2-5; no definite D call. In germline, CDR1 is SGHRS, CDR2 YFSETQ. The CDR3 is 14 residues long. V lost 6 bases, J lost 5 bases, and 17 bases lay in between. CDR3 residues: CASTFAGLRETQYF. The CDR3 region has the DNA TGCGCCAGCACCTTCGCCGGCCTGCGGGAGACCCAGTACTTC.

The chain recombines TRBV19 with TRBJ2-5, with 8 bases that match TRBD1. Per germline, CDR1 LNHDA and CDR2 SQIVND (reference sequence). The CDR3 sequence is 14 residues long. The V gene end was trimmed by 5 bases and the J gene end by 5 bases; junction bases not matched to a gene: 7. The CDR3 DNA sequence: TGTGCCAGTAGTCTTGGACAGGGCCATGAGACCCAGTACTTC. Amino acid sequence: CASSLGQGHETQYF.

This chain joins TRBV10-3 and TRBJ1-4, with 8 bases lining up with TRBD1. The CDR3 runs to 16 residues. Germline values: CDR1 ENHRY, CDR2 SYGVKD. After removal of 0 bases from V and 3 bases from J, the junction contained 3 bases not matched to a gene. DNA of the CDR3: TGTGCCATCAGTGAGTCGGACAGGGCATCTAATGAAAAACTGTTTTTT. Translated: CAISESDRASNEKLFF.